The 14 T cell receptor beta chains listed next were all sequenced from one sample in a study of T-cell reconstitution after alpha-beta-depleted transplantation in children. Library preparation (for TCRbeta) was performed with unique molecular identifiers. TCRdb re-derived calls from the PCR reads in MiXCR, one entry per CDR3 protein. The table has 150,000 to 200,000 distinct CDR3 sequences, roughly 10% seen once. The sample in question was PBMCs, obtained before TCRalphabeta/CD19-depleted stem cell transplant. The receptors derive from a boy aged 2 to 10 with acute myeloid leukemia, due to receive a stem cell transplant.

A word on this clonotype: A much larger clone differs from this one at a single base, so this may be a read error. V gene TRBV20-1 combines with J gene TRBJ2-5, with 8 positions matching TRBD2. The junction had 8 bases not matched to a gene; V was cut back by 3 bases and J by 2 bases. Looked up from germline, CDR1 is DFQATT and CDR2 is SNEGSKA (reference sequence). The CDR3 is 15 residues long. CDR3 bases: TGCAGTGCTAGGATTTTCGGGAGGGAGCAAGAGACCCAGTACTTC. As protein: CSARIFGREQETQYF.

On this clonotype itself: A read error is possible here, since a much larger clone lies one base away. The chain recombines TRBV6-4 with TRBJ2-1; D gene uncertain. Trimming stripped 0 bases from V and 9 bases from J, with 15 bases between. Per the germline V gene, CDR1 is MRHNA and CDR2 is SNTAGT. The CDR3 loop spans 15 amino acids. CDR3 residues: CASSDSVGSLVEQFF. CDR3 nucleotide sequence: TGTGCCAGCAGTGACTCGGTCGGGTCCCTGGTTGAGCAGTTCTTC.

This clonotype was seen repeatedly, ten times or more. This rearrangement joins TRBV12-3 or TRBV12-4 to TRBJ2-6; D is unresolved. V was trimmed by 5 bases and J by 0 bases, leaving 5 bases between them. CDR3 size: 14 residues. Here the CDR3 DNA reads TGTGCCAGCAGTGGGTTCTCTGGGGCCAACGTCCTGACTTTC. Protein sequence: CASSGFSGANVLTF.

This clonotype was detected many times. CDR3 sequence: CASSQAETSASEQFF. DNA of the CDR3: TGCGCCAGCAGCCAAGCGGAGACTAGCGCATCTGAGCAGTTCTTC. The rearrangement joins TRBV4-1 to TRBJ2-1, with 8 bases that match TRBD2. V shed 1 base, J shed 9 bases, and the junction held 8 bases outside the gene matches. CDR1 is MGHRA and CDR2 is YSYEKL in the germline V gene. The CDR3 extends over 15 amino acids.

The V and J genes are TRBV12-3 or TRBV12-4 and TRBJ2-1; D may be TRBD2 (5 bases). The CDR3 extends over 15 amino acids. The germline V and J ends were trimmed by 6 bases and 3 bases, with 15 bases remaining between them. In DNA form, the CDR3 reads TGTGCCAGCAGCCTTCTCGCCCGGGGCTACAATGAGCAGTTCTTC. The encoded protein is CASSLLARGYNEQFF.

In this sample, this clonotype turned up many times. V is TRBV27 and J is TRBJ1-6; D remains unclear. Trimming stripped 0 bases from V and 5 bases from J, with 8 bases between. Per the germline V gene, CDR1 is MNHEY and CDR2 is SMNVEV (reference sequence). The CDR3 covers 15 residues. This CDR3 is CASSLSGPDNSPLHF. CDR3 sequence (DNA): TGTGCCAGCAGTTTATCCGGACCGGATAATTCACCCCTCCACTTT.

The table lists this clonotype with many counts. The CDR3 sequence is CASSWTSGSPTGELFF. CDR3 nucleotide sequence: TGCGCCAGCAGCTGGACTAGCGGGAGCCCCACCGGGGAGCTGTTTTTT. V usage is TRBV5-1 and J usage is TRBJ2-2; 13 nucleotides line up with TRBD2. Germline loops: CDR1 SGHRS, CDR2 YFSETQ. The CDR3 runs to 16 residues. With 3 bases clipped from V and 4 bases from J, the junction kept 3 bases outside the gene matches.

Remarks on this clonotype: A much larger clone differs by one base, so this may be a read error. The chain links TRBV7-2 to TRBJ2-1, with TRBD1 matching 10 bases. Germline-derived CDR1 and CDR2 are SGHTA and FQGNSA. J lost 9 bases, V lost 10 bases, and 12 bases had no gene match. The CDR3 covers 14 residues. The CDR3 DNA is TGTGCCACCCTCCCAAGGGGACAGGGGATTGAGCAGTTCTTC. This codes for CATLPRGQGIEQFF.

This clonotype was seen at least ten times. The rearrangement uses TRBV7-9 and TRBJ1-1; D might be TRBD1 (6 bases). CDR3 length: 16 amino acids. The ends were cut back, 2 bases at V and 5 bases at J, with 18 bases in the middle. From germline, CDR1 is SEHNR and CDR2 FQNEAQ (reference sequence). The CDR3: CASSLIRSEGVTEAFF. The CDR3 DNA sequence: TGTGCCAGCAGCTTAATCAGATCGGAGGGGGTAACTGAAGCTTTCTTT.

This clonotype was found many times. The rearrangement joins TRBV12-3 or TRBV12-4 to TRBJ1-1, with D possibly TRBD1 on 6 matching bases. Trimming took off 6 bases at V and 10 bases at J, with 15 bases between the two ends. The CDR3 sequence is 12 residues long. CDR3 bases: TGTGCCAGCAGCCAACAGGGCCGAGGAGCTTTCTTT. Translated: CASSQQGRGAFF.

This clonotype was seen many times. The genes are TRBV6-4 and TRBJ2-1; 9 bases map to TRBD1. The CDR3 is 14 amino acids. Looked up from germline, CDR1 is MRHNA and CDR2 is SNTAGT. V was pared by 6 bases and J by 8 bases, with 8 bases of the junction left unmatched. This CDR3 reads CASSRTGEFDEQFF. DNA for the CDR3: TGTGCCAGCAGCAGGACAGGGGAGTTCGATGAGCAGTTCTTC.

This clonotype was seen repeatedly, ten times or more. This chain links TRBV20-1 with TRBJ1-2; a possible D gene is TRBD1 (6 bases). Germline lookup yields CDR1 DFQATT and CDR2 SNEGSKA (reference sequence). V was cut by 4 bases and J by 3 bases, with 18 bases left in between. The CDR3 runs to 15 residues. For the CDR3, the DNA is TGCAGTGCTACCCCTCGAGGACAGACCTACTATGGCTACACCTTC. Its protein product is CSATPRGQTYYGYTF.

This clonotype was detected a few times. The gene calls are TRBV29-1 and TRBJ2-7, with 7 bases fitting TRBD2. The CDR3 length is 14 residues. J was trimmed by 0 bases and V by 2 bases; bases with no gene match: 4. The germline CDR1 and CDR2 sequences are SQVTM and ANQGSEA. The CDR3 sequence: CSVELSGVSYEQYF. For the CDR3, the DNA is TGCAGCGTTGAATTGAGCGGGGTCTCCTACGAGCAGTACTTC.

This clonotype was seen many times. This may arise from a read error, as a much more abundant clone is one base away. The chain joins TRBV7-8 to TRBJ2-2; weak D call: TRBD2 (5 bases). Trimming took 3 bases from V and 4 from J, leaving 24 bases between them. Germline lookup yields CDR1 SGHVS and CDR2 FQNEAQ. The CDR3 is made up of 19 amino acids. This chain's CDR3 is CASSLPSGMVWESTGELFF. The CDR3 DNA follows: TGTGCCAGCAGCTTGCCCTCCGGGATGGTCTGGGAAAGCACCGGGGAGCTGTTTTTT.